The rows below give T cell receptor beta chains drawn from one sample of a study of CD8 T cells in Susac syndrome. One entry per CDR3 protein, called by TCRdb with MiXCR from the immunoSEQ multiplex PCR reads. Of over 20,000 distinct CDR3 sequences in the sample, around 95% are singletons; the top ten hold 0.63%. Sequenced sample: CD8+ T cells from PBMCs. These receptors all come from a human donor with Susac syndrome. The CDR3 runs from the conserved cysteine through the conserved F or W. A D gene is named only where the DNA matches it firmly. Rows give clone size only sometimes, using once, few, many, or a class for an expanded clone.

TRBV9,.,TRBJ1-1,.,TGTGCCAGCAGTCTCAACGGGCAAACGCGAACTGAAGCTTTCTTT,CASSLNGQTRTEAFF
TRBV24-1,.,TRBJ1-2,.,TGTGCCACCAGTGATTTGCAGTTCTATGGCTACACCTTC,CATSDLQFYGYTF
TRBV28,.,TRBJ2-7,once,TGTGCCAGCAGTTTGCAGGCAGTTTCGTACAAGCAGTACTTC,CASSLQAVSYKQYF
TRBV7-3,TRBD1,TRBJ2-7,.,TGTGCCAGCAGCCCGGGACAGATAGTCGAGCAGTACTTC,CASSPGQIVEQYF
TRBV4-2,.,TRBJ2-7,.,TGTGCCAGCAGCCAAGGATTTAACTACGAGCAGTACTTC,CASSQGFNYEQYF
TRBV6-6,.,TRBJ1-1,.,TGTGCCAGCAGTTCGGTGGGCACTGAAGCTTTCTTT,CASSSVGTEAFF
TRBV2,.,TRBJ1-1,once,TGTGCCAGCAGTGGGGAAGTCAGGGACTCTTCACTTGAAGCTTTCTTT,CASSGEVRDSSLEAFF
TRBV6-6,.,TRBJ1-5,.,TGTGCCAGCAGTTACGCGGCAGGGCAACTCAATCAGCCCCAGCATTTT,CASSYAAGQLNQPQHF
TRBV28,.,TRBJ1-5,.,TGTGCCAGCAGTTTATTCGGACGGCGCAATCAGCCCCAGCATTTT,CASSLFGRRNQPQHF
TRBV11-2,.,TRBJ2-5,.,TGTGCCAGCAGCTTAACGGAGACCCAGTACTTC,CASSLTETQYF
TRBV27,TRBD1,TRBJ2-1,.,TGTGCCAGCAGTGCCGGGACAGGGGTCTACAATGAGCAGTTCTTC,CASSAGTGVYNEQFF
TRBV4-3,.,TRBJ2-7,few,TGCGCCAGCAGCCTCCGGGGACCTGGCTCCTACGAGCAGTACTTC,CASSLRGPGSYEQYF
TRBV6-5,.,TRBJ2-7,.,TGTGCCAGCAGTGGGGCAGGGCCCGGCGAGCAGTACTTC,CASSGAGPGEQYF
TRBV19,.,TRBJ1-1,.,TGTGCCAGTAGACTAACCTTGAACACTGAAGCTTTCTTT,CASRLTLNTEAFF
TRBV28,TRBD2,TRBJ2-7,.,TGTGCCAGCAGGACTAGCGGGTACGAGCAGTACTTC,CASRTSGYEQYF
TRBV3-1,TRBD2,TRBJ2-3,.,TGTGCCAGCAGCCACCTAGCGGGCCCCCGCGGCACAGATACGCAGTATTTT,CASSHLAGPRGTDTQYF
TRBV11-2,.,TRBJ2-3,.,TGTGCCAGCAGCTTACTAGCTGTATGGGGCACAGATACGCAGTATTTT,CASSLLAVWGTDTQYF
TRBV6-5,TRBD1,TRBJ2-1,.,TGTGCCAGCAGTTACTCGGGGACAGCTTACGAGCAGTTCTTC,CASSYSGTAYEQFF
TRBV7-2,TRBD1,TRBJ1-5,.,TGTGCCAGCACCCCAGGGGGGAGCAATCAGCCCCAGCATTTT,CASTPGGSNQPQHF
TRBV11-1,.,TRBJ2-7,.,TGTGCCAGCAGCTTAGAAAGGGGATCCTACGAGCAGTACTTC,CASSLERGSYEQYF
TRBV4-1,.,TRBJ2-5,.,TGCGCCAGCAGCCAAGATCGGGTGTTGGGGCCACCCTTTCAGGAGACCCAGTACTTC,CASSQDRVLGPPFQETQYF
TRBV6-2/TRBV6-3,TRBD2,TRBJ2-7,.,TGTGCCAGCAGTTATCGCTCCCCTAGCGGTAGCTCCTACGAGCAGTACTTC,CASSYRSPSGSSYEQYF
TRBV12-3/TRBV12-4,TRBD2,TRBJ2-1,.,TGTGCCAGCAGTTTAGGACTAGCGGGGGGCAATGAGCAGTTCTTC,CASSLGLAGGNEQFF
TRBV18,.,TRBJ1-1,.,TGTGCCAGCTCACCACCGGAGAACACTGAAGCTTTCTTT,CASSPPENTEAFF
TRBV15,.,TRBJ2-3,once,TGTGCCACCAGCAGAGTGAGGGGGATTAGGGATACGCAGTATTTT,CATSRVRGIRDTQYF
TRBV6-2/TRBV6-3,TRBD2,TRBJ2-1,.,TGTGCCAGCAGCTCTTCACTAGCGGGGGGCCCAGGCGGGCAGTTCTTC,CASSSSLAGGPGGQFF
TRBV29-1,.,TRBJ1-2,.,TGCAGCGTTGAAGACCCGGAGGCAAACTATGGCTACACCTTC,CSVEDPEANYGYTF